The 28 T cell receptor beta chains below come from one sample, sequenced in a study of blood T cell repertoires in COVID-19. Clones were sequenced by immunoSEQ multiplex PCR, and TCRdb holds only the in-frame ones, with some missing. The sample yields around 300,000 clones, roughly 86% seen once. Sample: PBMCs or T cells enriched from blood (not recorded which). Receptors originate from a woman aged 30 to 39 who had recovered from COVID-19.

The genes are TRBV9 and TRBJ2-1; D perhaps matches TRBD2 (5 bases). Germline V CDR1 and CDR2: SGDLS, YYNGEE. The V and J ends lost 5 bases and 0 bases respectively, with 21 bases between them. The CDR3 spans 18 residues. The CDR3 DNA sequence: TGTGCCAGCAGTTATCCCGGGGTGAAGCCGAGCTCCTACAATGAGCAGTTCTTC. Protein product: CASSYPGVKPSSYNEQFF.

This clone showed up just once. The rearrangement uses TRBV12-3 or TRBV12-4 and TRBJ1-1; no reliable D call. V gave up 7 bases and J gave up 1 base, with 10 bases separating them. This CDR3 has 13 amino acids. Written as DNA, the CDR3 is TGTGCCAGCAAAGCCTATTCGAACACTGAAGCTTTCTTT. This sequence encodes CASKAYSNTEAFF.

The CDR3 loop is CASSLTGQGAYEQYF. The CDR3 DNA follows: TGTGCCAGCAGCCTAACCGGACAGGGGGCCTACGAGCAGTACTTC. This chain links TRBV27 with TRBJ2-7; 10 bases are a match to TRBD1. In germline, CDR1 is MNHEY, CDR2 SMNVEV (reference sequence). V shed 6 bases, J shed 2 bases, and the junction held 7 bases outside the gene matches. The CDR3 covers 15 residues.

This sequence joins TRBV2 and TRBJ1-2, with D tentatively TRBD1 (5 bases). This CDR3 region has 12 residues. Trimming cost V 4 bases and J 7 bases, with 10 bases left between them. Per the germline V gene, CDR1 is SNHLY and CDR2 is FYNNEI. In nucleotides, the CDR3 is TGTGCCAGCAGTGGGGGGAGGCCTGGCTACACCTTC. It yields the protein CASSGGRPGYTF.

V gene TRBV29-1 combines with J gene TRBJ2-7; D not certain. Trimming left V 4 bases short and J 0 bases short, with 7 bases between. The germline V gene encodes CDR1 SQVTM and CDR2 ANQGSEA. This CDR3 is built from 12 residues. This CDR3 reads CSVGRGSYEQYF. The CDR3, as DNA: TGCAGCGTTGGGAGAGGCTCCTACGAGCAGTACTTC.

The sample holds one count of this clone. The chain has TRBV5-1 and TRBJ2-1, with TRBD2 matching over 12 bases. The CDR3 spans 13 residues. Germline V gene lookup returns CDR1 SGHRS and CDR2 YFSETQ. V was pared by 4 bases and J by 10 bases, with 3 bases of the junction left unmatched. The CDR3 loop reads CASSPGTSGEQFF. The CDR3 region has the DNA TGCGCCAGCAGCCCCGGGACTAGCGGGGAGCAGTTCTTC.

The chain combines TRBV6-6 with TRBJ2-2; D possibly corresponds to TRBD1 (6 bases). The CDR3 runs to 13 residues. Trimming took 7 bases from V and 6 from J, leaving 12 bases between them. The germline V gene encodes CDR1 MNHNY and CDR2 SVGAGI (reference sequence). The DNA for the CDR3 is TGTGCCAGCACACAGGGTCGGGCCGGGGAGCTGTTTTTT. As protein: CASTQGRAGELFF.

This sequence joins TRBV6-5 and TRBJ1-2; a weak D match, TRBD1 (6 bases). The length of the CDR3 is 15 residues. Trimming took 6 bases from V and 2 from J, leaving 16 bases between them. Per germline, CDR1 MNHEY and CDR2 SVGAGI. The CDR3 reads CASSPGQGLNYGYTF. The CDR3 DNA follows: TGTGCCAGCAGCCCGGGGCAGGGGTTAAACTATGGCTACACCTTC.

J is TRBJ1-1 and V is TRBV24-1; 7 positions agree with TRBD1. The junction had 5 bases not matched to a gene; V was cut back by 4 bases and J by 7 bases. The CDR3 extends over 13 amino acids. Germline V lookup: CDR1 KGHDR, CDR2 SFDVKD. CDR3 sequence (DNA): TGTGCCACCAGTGAACCGGGGACAGATGAAGCTTTCTTT. It codes for CATSEPGTDEAFF.

The genes are TRBV6-6 and TRBJ1-2; the D gene is possibly TRBD1 (5 bases). V was clipped by 7 bases and J by 5 bases, with 20 bases between them. This CDR3 region has 15 residues. CDR1 is MNHNY, CDR2 SVGAGI, per germline (reference sequence). CDR3 region: CASTERGGFTYGYTF. CDR3 bases: TGTGCCAGCACCGAGCGGGGCGGTTTTACTTATGGCTACACCTTC.

The rearrangement joins TRBV2 to TRBJ2-7; TRBD1 agrees at 8 bases. The CDR3 consists of 15 residues. Germline assignment: CDR1 SNHLY and CDR2 FYNNEI. With V trimmed by 3 bases and J by 6 bases, 10 bases remained unmatched. CDR3 loop: CASSEVRGPHSEQYF. The CDR3 DNA reads as TGTGCCAGCAGTGAGGTCAGGGGGCCTCATTCCGAGCAGTACTTC.

This chain joins TRBV6-5 and TRBJ2-7, with D hard to call. The CDR3 spans 10 residues. Germline V lookup: CDR1 MNHEY, CDR2 SVGAGI. V lost 7 bases, J lost 7 bases, and 8 bases lay in between. The CDR3 protein is CASIPGEQYF. In DNA form, the CDR3 reads TGTGCCAGCATCCCCGGGGAGCAGTACTTC.

This chain joins TRBV29-1 and TRBJ1-1; D unclear. This CDR3 comprises 12 residues. V was trimmed by 7 bases and J by 1 base, leaving 10 bases between them. From germline, CDR1 is SQVTM and CDR2 ANQGSEA. CDR3: CSGAHGNTEAFF. DNA for the CDR3: TGCAGCGGTGCCCACGGGAACACTGAAGCTTTCTTT.

The chain recombines TRBV19 with TRBJ2-3, with 7 bases lining up with TRBD1. The CDR3 contains 15 residues. V shed 6 bases and J 4 bases; nucleotides not matched to a gene: 10. Germline V gene sequence: CDR1 LNHDA, CDR2 SQIVND (reference sequence). In nucleotides, the CDR3 is TGTGCCAGTAGCATGCCGGGACAGAGTGCAGATACGCAGTATTTT. The encoded protein is CASSMPGQSADTQYF. Together with reference TRBV19 and TRBJ2-3, the CDR3 gives the full variable domain: DGGITQSPKYLFRKEGQNVTLSCEQNLNHDAMYWYRQDPGQGLRLIYYSQIVNDFQKGDIAEGYSVSREKKESFPLTVTSAQKNPTAFYLCASSMPGQSADTQYFGPGTRLTVL.

This clone has a handful of counts. This sequence joins TRBV27 and TRBJ2-5; 9 positions agree with TRBD1. The J segment lost 0 bases and the V segment lost 7 bases, leaving 6 bases of the junction unmatched. This CDR3 has 15 residues. Germline CDR1 reads MNHEY; CDR2 reads SMNVEV (reference sequence). CDR3 region: CASTRTGANQETQYF. The CDR3 DNA sequence: TGTGCCAGCACCCGGACAGGGGCGAACCAAGAGACCCAGTACTTC.

The chain has TRBV11-2 and TRBJ2-2; 7 nucleotides agree with TRBD1. Germline loops: CDR1 SGHAT, CDR2 FQNNGV. J lost 5 bases, V lost 4 bases, and 10 bases had no gene match. This CDR3 is built from 16 residues. CDR3 region: CASSSFRAGGTGELFF. CDR3 in DNA: TGTGCCAGCAGCTCGTTCCGAGCAGGGGGTACCGGGGAGCTGTTTTTT.

The chain couples TRBV4-1 to TRBJ1-3, with 8 bases matching TRBD1. The junction had 2 bases not matched to a gene; V was cut back by 4 bases and J by 0 bases. This CDR3 region has 15 residues. The germline V gene has CDR1 MGHRA and CDR2 YSYEKL. CDR3 in DNA: TGCGCCAGCAGCCGGACAGGGAACTCTGGAAACACCATATATTTT. This codes for CASSRTGNSGNTIYF.

The rearrangement joins TRBV7-9 to TRBJ1-5; D perhaps matches TRBD1 (5 bases). Germline V gene lookup returns CDR1 SEHNR and CDR2 FQNEAQ (reference sequence). The CDR3 sequence is 14 residues long. V was trimmed by 6 bases and J by 11 bases, leaving 20 bases between them. The CDR3 spells CASRLGPNYRTQHF. CDR3 nucleotides: TGTGCCAGCAGGTTGGGACCTAACTATCGGACCCAGCATTTT.

This rearrangement joins TRBV18 to TRBJ1-2; D uncertain. CDR3 length equals 14 residues. V lost 0 bases to trimming and J lost 5 bases, with 10 bases between them. Per the germline V gene, CDR1 is KGHSH and CDR2 is LQKENI. The CDR3, as DNA: TGTGCCAGCTCACCACCGAATCAGATTTATGGCTACACCTTC. Translation gives CASSPPNQIYGYTF.

J is TRBJ1-1 and V is TRBV5-1; D gene ambiguous. Germline V CDR1 and CDR2: SGHRS, YFSETQ. V lost 7 bases and J 0 bases, leaving 16 bases between the germline ends. This CDR3 region has 15 residues. Written as DNA, the CDR3 is TGCGCCAGCCACCCTCTACAGTTGATGAACACTGAAGCTTTCTTT. This encodes CASHPLQLMNTEAFF.

This chain joins TRBV7-3 and TRBJ2-1; 10 positions match TRBD2. This CDR3 comprises 16 residues. V dropped 0 bases and J dropped 4; count of bases not matched to a gene: 3. From germline, CDR1 is SGHTA and CDR2 FQGTGA. CDR3: CASSLTHSGGYNEQFF. In DNA form, the CDR3 reads TGTGCCAGCAGCTTAACCCATAGCGGGGGGTACAATGAGCAGTTCTTC.

This chain links TRBV28 with TRBJ1-2, with 12 bases that match TRBD1. Germline V gives CDR1 MDHEN, CDR2 SYDVKM. V lost 8 bases to trimming and J lost 8 bases; unmatched junction nucleotides: 9. The CDR3 is made up of 14 amino acids. CDR3 nucleotide sequence: TGTGCCAGCTCCAGGGACAGGGGGCTTTCGGGCTACACCTTC. It specifies CASSRDRGLSGYTF.

This clone was observed once. V is TRBV5-1 and J is TRBJ1-6, with TRBD1 as a possible D gene (6 bases). There are 15 residues in the CDR3. CDR1 and CDR2 (germline): SGHRS, YFSETQ. Trimming stripped 0 bases from V and 9 bases from J, with 13 bases between. CDR3 sequence: CASSLVGGLGSPLHF. The DNA for the CDR3 is TGCGCCAGCAGCTTGGTCGGGGGGCTCGGTTCACCCCTCCACTTT.

This clone was found once. The chain joins TRBV24-1 to TRBJ1-1; 7 nucleotides line up with TRBD1. J was trimmed by 3 bases and V by 2 bases; bases with no gene match: 5. The CDR3 is 15 residues long. Germline CDR1 and CDR2: KGHDR and SFDVKD. The CDR3, as DNA: TGTGCCACCAGTGATTCTAGACAGGGCGACACTGAAGCTTTCTTT. Translated: CATSDSRQGDTEAFF.

This clone was detected once. V is TRBV30 and J is TRBJ2-7, with TRBD1 matching 9 bases. The ends lost 0 bases at V and 5 bases at J; junction bases unmatched: 11. CDR1 is GTSNPN and CDR2 is SVGIG in the germline V gene (reference sequence). The CDR3 totals 16 residues. This chain's CDR3 is CAWSVWRGQGEDEQYF. The CDR3 nucleotides are TGTGCCTGGAGTGTCTGGAGGGGACAGGGAGAGGACGAGCAGTACTTC.

The chain joins TRBV4-3 to TRBJ1-1, with a weak D call TRBD1 (5 bases). There are 14 residues in the CDR3. Per germline, CDR1 LGHNA and CDR2 YSLEER. V dropped 0 bases and J dropped 5 bases, with 10 bases sitting between them. CDR3 sequence (DNA): TGCGCCAGCAGCCAAGACGGGGGGTTAACTGAAGCTTTCTTT. Protein product: CASSQDGGLTEAFF.

This chain links TRBV6-5 with TRBJ2-1, with 8 positions matching TRBD2. J gave up 4 bases and V 5 bases, and 7 bases lay outside the gene matches. This CDR3 spans 15 amino acids. The germline gives CDR1 MNHEY, CDR2 SVGAGI. The CDR3 DNA follows: TGTGCCAGCAGTAAAAGCGGGGGACCTTACAATGAGCAGTTCTTC. Protein sequence: CASSKSGGPYNEQFF.

The V and J genes are TRBV5-1 and TRBJ2-7, with 7 bases that match TRBD1. The CDR3 contains 13 residues. CDR1 is SGHRS, CDR2 YFSETQ, per germline. After removal of 7 bases from V and 7 bases from J, the junction contained 11 bases not matched to a gene. The chain's CDR3 is CASSGTDLGEQYF. The CDR3 nucleotides read TGCGCCAGCTCCGGGACAGACTTGGGGGAGCAGTACTTC.